This TCR beta chain was captured by sequencing in a study of CD8 T cells in ankylosing spondylitis. A quantitative 5'-RACE method, one with molecular barcodes, was used to make TCR beta libraries. TCRdb fed the 5' RACE reads into MiXCR, producing one record per CDR3 protein. In the table there are fewer than 200,000 distinct CDR3 sequences, just over 9.5% of which are singletons. The length of the CDR3 is 16 residues. CDR1 is SGHAT and CDR2 is FQNNGV in the germline V gene. The V end was cut by 0 bases, the J end by 3 bases, with 12 bases between. This clonotype was seen a few times. Its antigen is not identified. Study outcomes and limitations: Disease-linked clones bore a CD8+ phenotype, appearing relatively rarely in peripheral blood. Reports of some motif variants in reactive arthritis synovial fluid and blood predate this one. Seemingly characteristic of ankylosing spondylitis blood was a TCR beta motif consisting of about 8 highly homologous variants.

Sequenced: blood, either unsorted or a sorted T cell fraction (not recorded which). This sequence originates from a female donor with ankylosing spondylitis or in good health (not recorded which). The chain has TRBV11-2 and TRBJ2-1; D not resolved. CDR3: CASSLEEFPDYNEQFF. The DNA of the CDR3 is TGTGCCAGCAGCTTAGAAGAATTTCCCGACTACAATGAGCAGTTCTTC.